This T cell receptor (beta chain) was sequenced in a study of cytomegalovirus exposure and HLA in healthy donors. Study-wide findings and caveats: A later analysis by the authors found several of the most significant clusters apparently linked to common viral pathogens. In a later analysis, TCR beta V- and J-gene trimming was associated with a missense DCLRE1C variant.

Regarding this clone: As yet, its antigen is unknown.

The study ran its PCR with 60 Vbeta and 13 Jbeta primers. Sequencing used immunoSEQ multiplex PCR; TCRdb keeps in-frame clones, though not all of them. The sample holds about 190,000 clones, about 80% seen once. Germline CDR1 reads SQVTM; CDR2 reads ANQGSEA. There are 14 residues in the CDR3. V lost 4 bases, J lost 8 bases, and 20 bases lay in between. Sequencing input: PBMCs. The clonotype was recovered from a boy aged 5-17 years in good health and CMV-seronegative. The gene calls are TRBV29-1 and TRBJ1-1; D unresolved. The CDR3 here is CSVGLGRYGGEAFF. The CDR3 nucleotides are TGCAGCGTTGGGTTAGGCCGCTACGGCGGCGAAGCTTTCTTT.